A single T cell receptor (beta chain) is shown here with its context. Its antigen is still unknown. As to treatment: oral pan-JAK inhibitor, 5-10 mg twice daily. This CDR3 contains 15 residues. V lost 6 bases to trimming and J lost 1 base, with 14 bases between them. CDR1 and CDR2 from the germline V gene are MNHEY and SVGAGI. The entry originates in a study of CD8+ T cells in alopecia areata. At the level of the study: In an open-label trial, patients got 5 to 10 mg tofacitinib twice daily.

General study results and limits: Clonality exceeded that of normal scalp in lesional scalp, most notably in alopecia totalis/universalis.

Sequencing templates came from extracted RNA that was reverse transcribed into cDNA. Some clones are missing from TCRdb's copy, which holds only in-frame ones; the method was immunoSEQ multiplex PCR. Of about 210,000 clones in the sample, under 75% were seen once. The sample consisted of CD4+ T cells sorted from blood, taken at week 4, from a patient treated with tofacitinib. The rearrangement joins TRBV6-5 to TRBJ2-3, with D perhaps being TRBD1 or TRBD2 (6 bases each). This receptor was taken from a human donor with alopecia areata. The CDR3 nucleotides read TGTGCCAGCAGGAAGACAAGGGGGGGCACAGATACGCAGTATTTT. It codes for CASRKTRGGTDTQYF.